This T cell receptor (beta chain) stems from a study of blood T cell repertoires in COVID-19. Study-wide context: The cDNA or gDNA used as material had been derived from T cells, B-cell-depleted T cells, or PBMCs.

Enrolled during active infection, Seattle patients were then followed longitudinally. This clone occurred many times. The germline V and J ends were trimmed by 0 bases and 6 bases, with 10 bases remaining between them. CDR3 length: 13 residues. CDR1 and CDR2 (germline): SGDLS, YYNGEE. Profiling relied on immunoSEQ multiplex PCR, and the TCRdb table lists in-frame clones only, not all of them. Here the sample spans about 89,000 clones, roughly 74% being singletons. The sequencing sample was made of peripheral blood. The clonotype comes from a man between 70 and 80 years old with COVID-19, enrolled during active disease. The chain carries TRBV9 and TRBJ2-7; D call uncertain. CDR3 protein: CASSVETLGEQYF. The CDR3 nucleotides are TGTGCCAGCAGCGTAGAGACTTTAGGCGAGCAGTACTTC.